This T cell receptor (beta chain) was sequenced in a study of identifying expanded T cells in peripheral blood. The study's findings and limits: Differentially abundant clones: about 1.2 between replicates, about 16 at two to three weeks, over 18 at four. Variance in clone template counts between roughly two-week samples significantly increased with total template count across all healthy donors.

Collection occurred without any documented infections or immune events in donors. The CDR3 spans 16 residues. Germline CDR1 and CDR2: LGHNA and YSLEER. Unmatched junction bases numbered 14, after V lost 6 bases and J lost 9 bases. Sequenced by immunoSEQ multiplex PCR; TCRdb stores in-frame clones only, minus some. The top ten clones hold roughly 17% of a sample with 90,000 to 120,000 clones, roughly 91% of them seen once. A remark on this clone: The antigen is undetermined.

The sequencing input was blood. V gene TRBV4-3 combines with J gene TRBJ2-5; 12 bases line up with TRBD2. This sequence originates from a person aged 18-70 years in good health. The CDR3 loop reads CASRESSSGGARAQYF. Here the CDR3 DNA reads TGCGCCAGCAGGGAATCTTCTAGCGGGGGGGCTAGGGCCCAGTACTTC.